This TCR beta chain was obtained from a study of regulatory T cells in long-lasting Graves disease. This CDR3 has 14 residues. Trimming pared 6 bases from V and 4 bases from J, leaving 13 bases between. The germline CDR1 and CDR2 sequences are MNHNS and SASEGT. The time point is: persistent/refractory GD, antithyroid drugs over 5 years with positive TRAb. Extracted PBMC RNA gave rise to the TCR library. Arm-PCR of CDR3 regions and iRepertoire HTBI primers were used to build TCR beta libraries. TCRdb fed the multiplex PCR reads into MiXCR, producing one record per CDR3 protein. The table has about 470,000 distinct CDR3 sequences, more than 20% seen once.

The rearrangement joins TRBV6-1 to TRBJ1-5; maybe TRBD1 (5 bases). The sample consisted of peripheral blood mononuclear cells (PBMCs), taken when the disease was refractory, from a patient treated with antithyroid drugs. This TCR was recovered from a female donor with Graves disease. The CDR3 DNA is TGTGCCAGCAGCCAATGGGAGGGGAATCAGCCCCAGCATTTT. Translating it yields CASSQWEGNQPQHF.